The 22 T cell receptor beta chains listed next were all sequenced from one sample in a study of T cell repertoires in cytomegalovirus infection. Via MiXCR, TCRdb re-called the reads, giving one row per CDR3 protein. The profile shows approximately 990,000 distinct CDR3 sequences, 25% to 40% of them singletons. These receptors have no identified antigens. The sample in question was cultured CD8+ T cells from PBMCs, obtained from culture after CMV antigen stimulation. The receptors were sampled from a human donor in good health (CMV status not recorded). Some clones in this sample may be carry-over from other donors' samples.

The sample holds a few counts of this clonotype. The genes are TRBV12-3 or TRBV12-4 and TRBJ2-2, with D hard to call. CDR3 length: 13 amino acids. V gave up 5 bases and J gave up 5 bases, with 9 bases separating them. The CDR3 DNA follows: TGTGCCAGCAGTCCTCTAAGTACCGGGGAGCTGTTTTTT. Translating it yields CASSPLSTGELFF.

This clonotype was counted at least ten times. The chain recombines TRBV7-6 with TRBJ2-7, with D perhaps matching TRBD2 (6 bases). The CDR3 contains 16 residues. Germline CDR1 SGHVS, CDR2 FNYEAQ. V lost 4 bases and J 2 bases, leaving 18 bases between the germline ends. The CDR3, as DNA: TGTGCCAGCAGCTCTCGGCACTGGCGGGGCCCCTACGAGCAGTACTTC. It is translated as CASSSRHWRGPYEQYF.

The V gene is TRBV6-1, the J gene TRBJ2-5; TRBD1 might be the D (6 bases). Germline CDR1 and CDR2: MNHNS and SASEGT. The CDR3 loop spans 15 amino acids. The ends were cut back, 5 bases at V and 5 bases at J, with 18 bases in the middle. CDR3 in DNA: TGTGCCAGCAGTATGATACAGGGATTGGAGGAGACCCAGTACTTC. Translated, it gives CASSMIQGLEETQYF.

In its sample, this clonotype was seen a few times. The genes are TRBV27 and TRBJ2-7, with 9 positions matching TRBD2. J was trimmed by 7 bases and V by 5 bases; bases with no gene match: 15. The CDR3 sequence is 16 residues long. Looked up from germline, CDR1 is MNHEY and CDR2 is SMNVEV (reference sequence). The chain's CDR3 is CASSNSSGASAWEQYF. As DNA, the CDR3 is TGTGCCAGCAGTAACTCTAGCGGGGCATCTGCGTGGGAGCAGTACTTC.

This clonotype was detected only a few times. CDR3: CASSPNQRARDGELFF. The CDR3 coding sequence is TGTGCCAGCAGCCCGAATCAGAGGGCGCGGGACGGGGAGCTGTTTTTT. The V and J genes are TRBV7-8 and TRBJ2-2; possibly TRBD2 for D (6 bases). The CDR3 length is 16 residues. V was cut by 5 bases and J by 7 bases, with 20 bases left in between. The germline CDR1 and CDR2 sequences are SGHVS and FQNEAQ.

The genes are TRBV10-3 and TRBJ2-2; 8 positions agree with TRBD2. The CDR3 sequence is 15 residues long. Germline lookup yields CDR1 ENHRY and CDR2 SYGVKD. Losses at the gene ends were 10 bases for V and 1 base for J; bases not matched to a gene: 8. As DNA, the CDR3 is TGTGCCACCCTTGTGCGGGGGGAGAACACCGGGGAGCTGTTTTTT. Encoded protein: CATLVRGENTGELFF.

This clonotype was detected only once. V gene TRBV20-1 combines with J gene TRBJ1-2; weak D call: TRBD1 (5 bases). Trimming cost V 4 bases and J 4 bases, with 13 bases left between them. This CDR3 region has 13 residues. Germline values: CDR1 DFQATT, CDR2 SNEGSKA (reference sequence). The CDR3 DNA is TGCAGTGCTAAGGACATCCTAGGCTATGGCTACACCTTC. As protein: CSAKDILGYGYTF.

The CDR3 loop is CASSYSAGVETQYF. The CDR3 DNA reads TGTGCCAGCAGTTACTCGGCCGGGGTAGAGACCCAGTACTTC. This chain links TRBV6-5 with TRBJ2-5; D might be TRBD2 (5 bases). CDR1 and CDR2 (germline): MNHEY, SVGAGI. Trimming shortened V by 0 bases and J by 4 bases, and 9 bases separated the two germline ends. The CDR3 length is 14 residues.

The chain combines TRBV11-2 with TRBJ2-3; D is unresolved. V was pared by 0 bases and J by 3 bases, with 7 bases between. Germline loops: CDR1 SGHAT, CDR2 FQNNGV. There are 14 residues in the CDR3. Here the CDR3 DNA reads TGTGCCAGCAGCTTAGATGGCCCTACAGATACGCAGTATTTT. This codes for CASSLDGPTDTQYF.

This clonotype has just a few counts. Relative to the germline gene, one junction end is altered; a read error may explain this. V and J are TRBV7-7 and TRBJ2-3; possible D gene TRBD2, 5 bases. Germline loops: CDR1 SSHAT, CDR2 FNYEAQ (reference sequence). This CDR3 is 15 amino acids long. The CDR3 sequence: CASSLAPVDTDTQYF. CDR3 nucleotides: TGTGCTAGCAGCTTAGCGCCGGTCGACACAGATACGCAGTATTTT.

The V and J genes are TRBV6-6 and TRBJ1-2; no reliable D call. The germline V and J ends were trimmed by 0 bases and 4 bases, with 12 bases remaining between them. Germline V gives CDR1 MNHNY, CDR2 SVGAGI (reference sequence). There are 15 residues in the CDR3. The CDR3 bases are TGTGCCAGCAGTTACTCACGGATGGAGGGCTATGGCTACACCTTC. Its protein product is CASSYSRMEGYGYTF.

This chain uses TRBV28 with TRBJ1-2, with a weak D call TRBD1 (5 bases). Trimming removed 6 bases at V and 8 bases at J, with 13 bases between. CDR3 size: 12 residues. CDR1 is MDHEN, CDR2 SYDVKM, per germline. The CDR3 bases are TGTGCCAGCAGCAGCGAGGGGTTAGGCTACACCTTC. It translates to CASSSEGLGYTF.

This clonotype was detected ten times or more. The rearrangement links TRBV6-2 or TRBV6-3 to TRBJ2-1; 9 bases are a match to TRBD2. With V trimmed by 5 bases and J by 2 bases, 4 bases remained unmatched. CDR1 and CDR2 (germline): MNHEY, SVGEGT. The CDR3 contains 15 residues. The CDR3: CASSPGLAPYNEQFF. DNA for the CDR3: TGTGCCAGCAGTCCGGGACTAGCCCCCTACAATGAGCAGTTCTTC.

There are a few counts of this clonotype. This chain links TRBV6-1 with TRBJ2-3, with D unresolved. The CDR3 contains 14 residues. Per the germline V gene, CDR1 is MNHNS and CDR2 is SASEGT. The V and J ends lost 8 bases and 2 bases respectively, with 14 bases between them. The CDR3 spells CASGRDLFTDTQYF. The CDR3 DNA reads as TGTGCCAGCGGCCGCGACTTATTCACAGATACGCAGTATTTT.

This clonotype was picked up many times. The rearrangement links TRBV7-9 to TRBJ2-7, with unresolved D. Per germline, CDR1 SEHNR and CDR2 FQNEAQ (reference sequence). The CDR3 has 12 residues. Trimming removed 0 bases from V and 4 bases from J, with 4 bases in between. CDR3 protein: CASSLAAYEQYF. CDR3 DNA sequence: TGTGCCAGCAGCTTAGCTGCGTACGAGCAGTACTTC.

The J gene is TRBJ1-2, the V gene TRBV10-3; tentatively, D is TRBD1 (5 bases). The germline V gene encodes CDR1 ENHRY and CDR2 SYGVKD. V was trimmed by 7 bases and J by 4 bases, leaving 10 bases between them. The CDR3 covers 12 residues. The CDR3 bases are TGTGCCATCACTGACAGCAGCTATGGCTACACCTTC. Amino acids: CAITDSSYGYTF.

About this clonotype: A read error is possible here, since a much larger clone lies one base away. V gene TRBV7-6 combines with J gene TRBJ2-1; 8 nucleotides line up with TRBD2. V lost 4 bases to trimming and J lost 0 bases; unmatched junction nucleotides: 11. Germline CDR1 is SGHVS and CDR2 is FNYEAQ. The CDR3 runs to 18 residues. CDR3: CASSSKVPGTSSYNEQFF. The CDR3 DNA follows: TGTGCCAGCAGCTCCAAGGTCCCCGGGACTAGCTCCTACAATGAGCAGTTCTTC.

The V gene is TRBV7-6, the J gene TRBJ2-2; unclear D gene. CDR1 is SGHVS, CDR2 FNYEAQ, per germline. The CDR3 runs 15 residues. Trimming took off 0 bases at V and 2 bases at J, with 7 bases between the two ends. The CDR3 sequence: CASSLASVNTGELFF. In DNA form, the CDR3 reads TGTGCCAGCAGCTTAGCGTCAGTAAACACCGGGGAGCTGTTTTTT. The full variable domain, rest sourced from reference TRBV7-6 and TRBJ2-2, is GAGVSQSPRYKVTKRGQDVALRCDPISGHVSLYWYRQALGQGPEFLTYFNYEAQQDKSGLPNDRFSAERPEGSISTLTIQRTEQRDSAMYRCASSLASVNTGELFFGEGSRLTVL.

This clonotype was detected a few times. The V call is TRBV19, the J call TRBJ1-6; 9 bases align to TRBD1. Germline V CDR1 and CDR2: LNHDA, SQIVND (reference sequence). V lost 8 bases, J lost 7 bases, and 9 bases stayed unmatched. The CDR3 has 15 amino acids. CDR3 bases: TGTGCCAGTGCGGGACAGGGATTAAGAAATTCACCCCTCCACTTT. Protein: CASAGQGLRNSPLHF. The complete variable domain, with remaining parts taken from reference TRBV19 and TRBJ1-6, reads DGGITQSPKYLFRKEGQNVTLSCEQNLNHDAMYWYRQDPGQGLRLIYYSQIVNDFQKGDIAEGYSVSREKKESFPLTVTSAQKNPTAFYLCASAGQGLRNSPLHFGNGTRLTVT.

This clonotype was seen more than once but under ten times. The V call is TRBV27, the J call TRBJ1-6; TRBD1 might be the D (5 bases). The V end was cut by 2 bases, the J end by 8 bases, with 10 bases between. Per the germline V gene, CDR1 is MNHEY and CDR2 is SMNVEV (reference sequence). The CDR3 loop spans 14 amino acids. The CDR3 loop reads CASSLLRADSPLHF. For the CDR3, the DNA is TGTGCCAGCAGTTTACTCAGGGCTGATTCACCCCTCCACTTT.

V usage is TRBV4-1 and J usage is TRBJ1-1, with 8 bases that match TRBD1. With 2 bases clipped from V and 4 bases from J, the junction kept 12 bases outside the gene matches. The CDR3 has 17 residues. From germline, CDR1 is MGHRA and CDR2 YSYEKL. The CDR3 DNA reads TGCGCCAGCAGCCAAAGTCGACAGGGGCCCCTTGGCACTGAAGCTTTCTTT. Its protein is CASSQSRQGPLGTEAFF.

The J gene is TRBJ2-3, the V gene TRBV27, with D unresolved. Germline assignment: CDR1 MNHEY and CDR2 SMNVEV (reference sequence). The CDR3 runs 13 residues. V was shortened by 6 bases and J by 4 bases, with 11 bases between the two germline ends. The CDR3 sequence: CASSRWGSDTQYF. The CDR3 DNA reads TGTGCCAGCAGCCGTTGGGGTTCAGATACGCAGTATTTT.